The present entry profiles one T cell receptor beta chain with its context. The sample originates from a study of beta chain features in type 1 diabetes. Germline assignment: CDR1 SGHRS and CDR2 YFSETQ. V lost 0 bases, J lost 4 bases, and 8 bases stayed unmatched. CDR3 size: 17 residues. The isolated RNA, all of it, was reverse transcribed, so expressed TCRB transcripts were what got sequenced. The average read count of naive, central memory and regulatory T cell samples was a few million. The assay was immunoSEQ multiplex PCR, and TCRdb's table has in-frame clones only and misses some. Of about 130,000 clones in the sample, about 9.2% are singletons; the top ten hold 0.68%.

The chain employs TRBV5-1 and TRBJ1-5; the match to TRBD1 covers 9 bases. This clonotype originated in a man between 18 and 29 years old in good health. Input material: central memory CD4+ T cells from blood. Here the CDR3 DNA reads TGCGCCAGCAGCTTGGCCCCGGGGGACAGGGTTAATCAGCCCCAGCATTTT. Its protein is CASSLAPGDRVNQPQHF.